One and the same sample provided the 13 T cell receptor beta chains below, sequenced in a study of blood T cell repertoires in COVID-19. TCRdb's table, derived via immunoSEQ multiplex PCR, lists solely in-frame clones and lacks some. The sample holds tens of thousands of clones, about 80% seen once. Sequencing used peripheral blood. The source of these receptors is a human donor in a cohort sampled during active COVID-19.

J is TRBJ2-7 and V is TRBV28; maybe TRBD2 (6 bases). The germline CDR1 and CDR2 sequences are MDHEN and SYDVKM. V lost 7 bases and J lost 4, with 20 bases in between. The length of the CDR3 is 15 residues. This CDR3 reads CASISRSRDLYEQYF. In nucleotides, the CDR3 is TGTGCCAGCATTTCCCGAAGCAGGGACTTATACGAGCAGTACTTC. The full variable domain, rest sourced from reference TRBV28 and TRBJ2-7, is DVKVTQSSRYLVKRTGEKVFLECVQDMDHENMFWYRQDPGLGLRLIYFSYDVKMKEKGDIPEGYSVSREKKERFSLILESASTNQTSMYLCASISRSRDLYEQYFGPGTRLTVT.

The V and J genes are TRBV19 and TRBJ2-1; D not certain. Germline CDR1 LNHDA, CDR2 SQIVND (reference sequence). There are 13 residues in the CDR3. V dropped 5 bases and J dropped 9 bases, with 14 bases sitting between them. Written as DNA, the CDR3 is TGTGCCAGTAGTGCCGGGTTGGGTACTGAGCAGTTCTTC. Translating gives CASSAGLGTEQFF.

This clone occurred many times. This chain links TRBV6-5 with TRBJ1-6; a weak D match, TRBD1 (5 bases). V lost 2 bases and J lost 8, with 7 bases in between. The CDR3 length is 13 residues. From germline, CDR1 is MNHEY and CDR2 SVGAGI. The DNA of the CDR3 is TGTGCCAGCAGTTACAGGGGTGATTCACCCCTCCACTTT. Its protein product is CASSYRGDSPLHF.

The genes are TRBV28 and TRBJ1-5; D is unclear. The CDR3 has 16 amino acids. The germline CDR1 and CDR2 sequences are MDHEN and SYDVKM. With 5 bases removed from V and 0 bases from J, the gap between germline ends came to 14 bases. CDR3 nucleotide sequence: TGTGCCAGCAGTCCACTACACCGTTATAGCAATCAGCCCCAGCATTTT. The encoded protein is CASSPLHRYSNQPQHF.

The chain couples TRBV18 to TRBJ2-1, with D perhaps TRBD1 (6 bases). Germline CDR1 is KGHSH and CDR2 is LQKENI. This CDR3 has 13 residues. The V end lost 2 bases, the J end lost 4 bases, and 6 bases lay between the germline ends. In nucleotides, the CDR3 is TGTGCCAGCTCACCAAGGGGGTACAATGAGCAGTTCTTC. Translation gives CASSPRGYNEQFF.

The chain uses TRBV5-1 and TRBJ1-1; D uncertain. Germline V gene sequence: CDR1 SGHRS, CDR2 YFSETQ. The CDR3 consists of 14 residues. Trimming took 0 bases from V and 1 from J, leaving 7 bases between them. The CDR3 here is CASSLGAPNTEAFF. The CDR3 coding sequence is TGCGCCAGCAGCTTGGGGGCTCCGAACACTGAAGCTTTCTTT.

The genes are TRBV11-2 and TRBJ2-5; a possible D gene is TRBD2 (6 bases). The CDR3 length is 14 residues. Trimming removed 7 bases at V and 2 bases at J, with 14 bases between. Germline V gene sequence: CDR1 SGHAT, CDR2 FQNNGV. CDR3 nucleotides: TGTGCCAGCACCCGAGCGGGTTTTCAAGAGACCCAGTACTTC. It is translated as CASTRAGFQETQYF. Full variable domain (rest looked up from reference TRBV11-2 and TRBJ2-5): EAGVAQSPRYKIIEKRQSVAFWCNPISGHATLYWYQQILGQGPKLLIQFQNNGVVDDSQLPKDRFSAERLKGVDSTLKIQPAKLEDSAVYLCASTRAGFQETQYFGPGTRLLVL.

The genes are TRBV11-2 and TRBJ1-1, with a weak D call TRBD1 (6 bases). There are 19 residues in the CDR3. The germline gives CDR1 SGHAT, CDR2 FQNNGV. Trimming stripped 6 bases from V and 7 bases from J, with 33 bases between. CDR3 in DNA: TGTGCCAGCAGACAAGGTAGGGGACAACTACCCAACCTAAGGGGTGAAGCTTTCTTT. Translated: CASRQGRGQLPNLRGEAFF.

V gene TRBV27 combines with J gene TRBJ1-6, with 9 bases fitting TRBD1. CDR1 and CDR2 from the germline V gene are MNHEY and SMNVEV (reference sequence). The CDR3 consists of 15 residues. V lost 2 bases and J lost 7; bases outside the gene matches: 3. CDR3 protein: CASSLSGTGNSPLHF. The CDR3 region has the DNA TGTGCCAGCAGTTTAAGCGGGACAGGGAATTCACCCCTCCACTTT.

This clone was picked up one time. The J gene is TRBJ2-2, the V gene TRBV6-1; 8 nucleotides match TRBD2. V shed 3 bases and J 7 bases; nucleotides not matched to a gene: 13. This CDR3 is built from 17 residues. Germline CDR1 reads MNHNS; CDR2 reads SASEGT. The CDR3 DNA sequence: TGTGCCAGCAGTGATGGGGGGAAGATAGCGGGAAACGGGGAGCTGTTTTTT. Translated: CASSDGGKIAGNGELFF.

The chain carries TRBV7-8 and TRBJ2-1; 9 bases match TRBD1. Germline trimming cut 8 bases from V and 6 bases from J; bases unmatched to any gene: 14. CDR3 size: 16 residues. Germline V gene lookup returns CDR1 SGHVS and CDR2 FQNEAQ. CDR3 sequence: CASLSAETGGSNEQFF. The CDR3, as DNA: TGTGCCAGCTTATCCGCCGAGACAGGGGGATCCAATGAGCAGTTCTTC.

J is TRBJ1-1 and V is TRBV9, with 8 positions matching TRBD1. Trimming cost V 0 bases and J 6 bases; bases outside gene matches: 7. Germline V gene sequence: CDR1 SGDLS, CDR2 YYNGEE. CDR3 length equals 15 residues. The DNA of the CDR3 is TGTGCCAGCAGCGTAGGGGCAGGGGGCCGATCTGAAGCTTTCTTT. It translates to CASSVGAGGRSEAFF.

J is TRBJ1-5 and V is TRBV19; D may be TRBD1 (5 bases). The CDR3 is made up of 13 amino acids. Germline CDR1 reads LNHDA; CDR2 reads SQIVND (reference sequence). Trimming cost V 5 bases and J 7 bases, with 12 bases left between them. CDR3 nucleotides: TGTGCCAGTAGTCCTCAGGGCGCACAGCCCCAGCATTTT. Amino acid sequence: CASSPQGAQPQHF.